This TCR beta chain emerged from a study of identical twins. General observations from the study: Memory repertoires lacked the insertion deficit that abundant cord blood beta clonotypes showed. Less excess twin sharing appeared in beta out-of-frame sequences.

Unique molecular identifiers were present on the cDNA, and a universal primer site came from template switching. TCRdb fed the 5' RACE reads into MiXCR, producing one record per CDR3 protein. The data contain some 900,000 distinct CDR3 sequences, approximately 13% of them singletons. This clonotype was observed a handful of times. Its antigen is undetermined. V was trimmed by 6 bases and J by 4 bases, leaving 10 bases between them. The length of the CDR3 is 12 residues. All donors were healthy, and all were Caucasian. The data were also submitted as part of a second study, on yellow fever vaccine responses in identical twins.

Sequencing was carried out using PBMCs. The V and J genes are TRBV12-3 or TRBV12-4 and TRBJ2-7; no clear D gene. The receptor was isolated from a young woman in good health. The CDR3 loop reads CASRPEGYEQYF. CDR3 nucleotides: TGTGCCAGCAGACCCGAAGGATACGAGCAGTACTTC.